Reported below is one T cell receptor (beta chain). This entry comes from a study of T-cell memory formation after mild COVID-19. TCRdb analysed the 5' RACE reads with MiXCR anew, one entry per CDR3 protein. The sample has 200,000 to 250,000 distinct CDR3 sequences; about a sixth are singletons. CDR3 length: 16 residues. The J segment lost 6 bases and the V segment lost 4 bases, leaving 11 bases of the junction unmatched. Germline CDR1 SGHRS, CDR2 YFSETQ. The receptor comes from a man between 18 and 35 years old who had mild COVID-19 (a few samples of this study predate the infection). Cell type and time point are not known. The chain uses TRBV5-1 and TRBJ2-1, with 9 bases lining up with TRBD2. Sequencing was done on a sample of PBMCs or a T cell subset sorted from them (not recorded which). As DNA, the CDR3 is TGCGCCAGCAGCCCCCATTTTGGGACTAGCAGCAATGAGCAGTTCTTC. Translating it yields CASSPHFGTSSNEQFF.